A single sample is the source of the 10 T cell receptor beta chains below, sequenced in a study of monozygotic twins with inflammatory bowel disease. TCRdb reprocessed the 5' RACE reads and keeps a single row for each CDR3 protein, giving no DNA. The sample has more than 300,000 distinct CDR3 sequences, and its top ten clones hold 5.6%. The sequencing sample was made of blood. Source of these receptors: a human donor with ulcerative colitis or Crohn's disease, or a healthy co-twin of an affected twin (not recorded which).

The V and J genes are TRBV5-1 and TRBJ2-3; as DNA is missing, the TRBD2 call by TCRdb cannot be tested. The CDR3 runs to 15 residues. CDR1 and CDR2 (germline): SGHRS, YFSETQ. CDR3 sequence reads: CASRRLAGPADTQYF.

The V gene is TRBV4-1, the J gene TRBJ2-5; TCRdb's assignment of TRBD1 cannot be checked, as there is no DNA. There are 17 residues in the CDR3. Germline values: CDR1 MGHRA, CDR2 YSYEKL. The CDR3 loop reads CASSPRVGLTQQETQYF.

The V call is TRBV10-3, the J call TRBJ2-1; TCRdb reports TRBD1, a call that lacks DNA to check it against. The V gene's germline CDR1 is ENHRY and CDR2 SYGVKD. The CDR3 covers 15 residues. The CDR3 is CAISAVGTFWNEQFF.

The chain links TRBV5-5 to TRBJ1-5. CDR1 and CDR2 from the germline V gene are SGHKS and YYEKEE (reference sequence). CDR3 length equals 16 residues. The CDR3 sequence: CASSLGPVNSNQPQHF.

This chain links TRBV20-1 with TRBJ1-5. This CDR3 spans 13 amino acids. Germline loops: CDR1 DFQATT, CDR2 SNEGSKA (reference sequence). CDR3 sequence: CSATAVGNQPQHF.

The J gene is TRBJ2-3, the V gene TRBV25-1. Germline values: CDR1 MGHDK, CDR2 SYGVNS. The CDR3 loop spans 17 amino acids. The CDR3 spells CASSDHDGVDLTDTQYF.

The V call is TRBV7-2, the J call TRBJ2-1; TCRdb calls TRBD1, which cannot be checked without DNA. From germline, CDR1 is SGHTA and CDR2 FQGNSA. The CDR3 runs to 13 residues. The CDR3 loop reads CASSPRDRQEQFF.

The chain is built from TRBV10-3 and TRBJ2-1. This CDR3 has 12 residues. Per germline, CDR1 ENHRY and CDR2 SYGVKD. The CDR3 loop reads CAISESYNEQFF.

V is TRBV3-1 and J is TRBJ1-2. CDR1 is LGHDT, CDR2 YNNKEL, per germline (reference sequence). CDR3 size: 15 residues. The CDR3 sequence: CASSPRMMINYGYTF. Full variable domain (missing parts from reference TRBV3-1 and TRBJ1-2): DTAVSQTPKYLVTQMGNDKSIKCEQNLGHDTMYWYKQDSKKFLKIMFSYNNKELIINETVPNRFSPKSPDKAHLNLHINSLELGDSAVYFCASSPRMMINYGYTFGSGTRLTVV.

This rearrangement joins TRBV5-6 to TRBJ1-2. Germline assignment: CDR1 SGHDT and CDR2 YYEEEE. The CDR3 extends over 12 amino acids. CDR3 protein: CASSLGGSGYTF.